The text below deals with one TCR beta chain. CDR3 and TCR beta VDJ profiling relied on a genomic DNA template. TCRdb fed the reads into MiXCR, producing one record per CDR3 protein. The sample has roughly 200,000 distinct CDR3 sequences, less than 65% seen once. The sample originates from a study of CD8+CD57+ T cells in acquired aplastic anemia. Only patients with CD8+CD57+ cell expansion on flow cytometry were chosen for sequencing. Sequences were obtained from sorted CD4+, CD8+, or CD8+CD57+ T cells (not recorded which) from PBMCs. The TCR originated in a human donor with aplastic anemia.

This CDR3 reads CASSQDKWVRSPLHF. The DNA of the CDR3 is TGTGCCAGCAGCCAAGATAAGTGGGTTCGATCACCCCTCCACTTT. J is TRBJ1-6 and V is TRBV7-9; D remains unclear. With 5 bases removed from V and 10 bases from J, the gap between germline ends came to 18 bases. There are 15 residues in the CDR3. Germline CDR1 is SEHNR and CDR2 is FQNEAQ (reference sequence).